This T cell receptor (beta chain) was sequenced during a study of blood T cell repertoires in COVID-19. Study as a whole: Whether acute or convalescent, the COVID-19 samples came from the United States, Italy and Spain. The analysed material was cDNA or gDNA that came from T cells, B-cell-depleted T cells, or PBMCs.

Germline CDR1 and CDR2: SGHDT and YYEEEE. With V trimmed by 3 bases and J by 2 bases, 6 bases remained unmatched. The CDR3 totals 15 residues. In the source study's methods: The authors estimated nucleated cell counts from reference gene primer amplification. Repertoires were generated with immunoSEQ multiplex PCR, while TCRdb's copy carries only in-frame clones and drops some. The V and J calls and clone size come from that table; D and trimming were worked out from the DNA. Here the sample spans approximately 150,000 clones, 79% being singletons. The source of this sequence is a man aged 45-65 years with active or convalescent COVID-19. This chain connects TRBV5-6 to TRBJ2-7, with TRBD2 matching 9 bases. The specimen sequenced was peripheral blood. The CDR3 spells CASSYLAGLTYEQYF. The CDR3 DNA reads as TGTGCCAGCAGCTATCTAGCGGGGTTGACCTACGAGCAGTACTTC.